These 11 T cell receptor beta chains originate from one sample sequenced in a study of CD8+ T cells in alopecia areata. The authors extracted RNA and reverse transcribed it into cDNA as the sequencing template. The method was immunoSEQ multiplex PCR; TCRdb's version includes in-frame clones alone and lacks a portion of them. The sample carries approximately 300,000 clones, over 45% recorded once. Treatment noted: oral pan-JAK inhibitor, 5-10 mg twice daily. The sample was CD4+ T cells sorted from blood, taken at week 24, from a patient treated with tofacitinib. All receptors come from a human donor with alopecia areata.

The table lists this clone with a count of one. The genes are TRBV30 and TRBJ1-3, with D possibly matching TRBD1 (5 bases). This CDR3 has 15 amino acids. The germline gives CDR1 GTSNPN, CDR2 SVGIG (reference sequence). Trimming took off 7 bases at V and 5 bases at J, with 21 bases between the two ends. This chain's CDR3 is CAYGHKGLYRNTIYF. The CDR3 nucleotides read TGTGCCTATGGGCATAAGGGACTTTATAGAAACACCATATATTTT.

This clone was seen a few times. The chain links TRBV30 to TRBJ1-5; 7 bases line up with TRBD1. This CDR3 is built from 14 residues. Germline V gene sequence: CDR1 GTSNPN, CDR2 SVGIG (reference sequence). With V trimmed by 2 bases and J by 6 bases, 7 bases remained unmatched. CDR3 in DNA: TGTGCCTGGAGTTGGGGCAGGGGGAGTCAGCCCCAGCATTTT. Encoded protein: CAWSWGRGSQPQHF.

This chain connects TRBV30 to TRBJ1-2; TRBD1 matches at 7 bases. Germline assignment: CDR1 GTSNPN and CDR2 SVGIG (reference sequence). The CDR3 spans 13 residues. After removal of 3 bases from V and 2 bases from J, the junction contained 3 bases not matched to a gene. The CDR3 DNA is TGTGCCTGGAGCCCGGGACAGAACTATGGCTACACCTTC. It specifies CAWSPGQNYGYTF. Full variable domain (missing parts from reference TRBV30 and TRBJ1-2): SQTIHQWPATLVQPVGSPLSLECTVEGTSNPNLYWYRQAAGRGLQLLFYSVGIGQISSEVPQNLSASRPQDRQFILSSKKLLLSDSGFYLCAWSPGQNYGYTFGSGTRLTVV.

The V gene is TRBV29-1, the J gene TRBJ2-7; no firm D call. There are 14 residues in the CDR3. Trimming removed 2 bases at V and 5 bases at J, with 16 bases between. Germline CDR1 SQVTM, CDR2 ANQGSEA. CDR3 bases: TGCAGCGTTGAAAGGCGGCTGGGTGCCCACGAGCAGTACTTC. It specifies CSVERRLGAHEQYF.

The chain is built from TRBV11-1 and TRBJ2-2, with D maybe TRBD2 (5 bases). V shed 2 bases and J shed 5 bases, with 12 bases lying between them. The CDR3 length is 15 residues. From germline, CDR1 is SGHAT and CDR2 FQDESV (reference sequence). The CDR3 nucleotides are TGTGCCAGCAGCTTAACACAGCAGCGGACCGGGGAGCTGTTTTTT. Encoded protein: CASSLTQQRTGELFF.

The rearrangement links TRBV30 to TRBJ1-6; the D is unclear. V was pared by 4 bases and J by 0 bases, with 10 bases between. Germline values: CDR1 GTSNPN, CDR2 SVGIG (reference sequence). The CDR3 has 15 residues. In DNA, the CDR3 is TGTGCCTGGAAAGGCGTGAGCTCCTATAATTCACCCCTCCACTTT. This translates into CAWKGVSSYNSPLHF.

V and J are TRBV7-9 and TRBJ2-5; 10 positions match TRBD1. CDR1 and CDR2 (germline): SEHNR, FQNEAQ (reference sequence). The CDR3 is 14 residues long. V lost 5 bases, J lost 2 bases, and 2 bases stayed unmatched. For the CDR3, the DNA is TGTGCCAGCAGCATGGGACAGGGGCAAGAGACCCAGTACTTC. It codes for CASSMGQGQETQYF.

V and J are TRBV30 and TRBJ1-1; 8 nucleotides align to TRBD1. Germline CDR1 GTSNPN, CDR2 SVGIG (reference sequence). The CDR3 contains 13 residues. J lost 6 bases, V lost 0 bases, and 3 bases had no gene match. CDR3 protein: CAWSVRGPAEAFF. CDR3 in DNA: TGTGCCTGGAGTGTCAGGGGGCCGGCTGAAGCTTTCTTT.

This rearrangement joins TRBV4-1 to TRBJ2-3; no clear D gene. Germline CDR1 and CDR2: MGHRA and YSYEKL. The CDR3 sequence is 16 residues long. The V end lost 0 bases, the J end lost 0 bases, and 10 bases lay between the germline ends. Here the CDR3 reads CASSQDWAASTDTQYF. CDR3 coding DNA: TGCGCCAGCAGCCAAGACTGGGCAGCTAGCACAGATACGCAGTATTTT.

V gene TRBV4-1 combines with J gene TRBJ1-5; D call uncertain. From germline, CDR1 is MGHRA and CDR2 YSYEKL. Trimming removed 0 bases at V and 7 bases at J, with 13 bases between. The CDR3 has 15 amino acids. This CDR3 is CASSQEAQSGQPQHF. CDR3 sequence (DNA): TGCGCCAGCAGCCAAGAAGCCCAGTCCGGGCAGCCCCAGCATTTT.

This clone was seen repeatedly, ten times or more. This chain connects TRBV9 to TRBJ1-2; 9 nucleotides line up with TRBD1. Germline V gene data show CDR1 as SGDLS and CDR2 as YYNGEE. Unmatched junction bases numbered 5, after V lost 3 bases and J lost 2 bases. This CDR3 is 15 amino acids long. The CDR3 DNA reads TGTGCCAGCAGCGCAACAGGGGGCCCCAACTATGGCTACACCTTC. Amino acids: CASSATGGPNYGYTF. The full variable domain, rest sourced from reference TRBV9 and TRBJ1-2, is DSGVTQTPKHLITATGQRVTLRCSPRSGDLSVYWYQQSLDQGLQFLIQYYNGEERAKGNILERFSAQQFPDLHSELNLSSLELGDSALYFCASSATGGPNYGYTFGSGTRLTVV.